This TCR beta chain was sequenced during a study of blood T cells in healthy people across ages. Germline-derived CDR1 and CDR2 are MDHEN and SYDVKM. This CDR3 is built from 16 residues. Trimming pared 5 bases from V and 4 bases from J, leaving 17 bases between. Study findings and constraints: It was not known whether donors were CMV positive (a possible confounder of expanded clonotype changes). Naive T cell percentage and TCR beta diversity correlated strongly.

Primed by a sample-barcoded 5' primer and a J-beta primer mix, a second PCR proceeded for 7 to 11 cycles. A template-switch adaptor containing 12 random nucleotides labeled each cDNA molecule. TCRdb passed the 5' RACE reads through MiXCR, listing each CDR3 protein once. This sample has roughly 1.5 million distinct CDR3 sequences, with about 45% found just once. The sample holds one count of this clonotype. Antigen unknown. Those donating, healthy Caucasian individuals from Russia, were aged roughly 6 to 90. Material for sequencing was blood. The TCR originated in a woman younger than 35 in good health. The gene calls are TRBV28 and TRBJ1-4, with unresolved D. The CDR3 region has the DNA TGTGCCAGCAGTCAAGGGTTGGGGTTTTATAATGAAAAACTGTTTTTT. This encodes CASSQGLGFYNEKLFF.